The 2 T cell receptor beta chains presented below share a single source sample, sequenced in a study of control samples from healthy donors and cancer patients. Only in-frame clones appear in the TCRdb table, and some are missing; sequencing was by immunoSEQ multiplex PCR. In the table there are hundreds of thousands of clones, more than 80% of which are singletons. The sample taken for sequencing was PBMCs. The receptor source for this set is a middle-aged man with head and neck cancer.

V gene TRBV28 combines with J gene TRBJ2-7; 7 bases align to TRBD2. J lost 0 bases, V lost 8 bases, and 4 bases had no gene match. The CDR3 runs to 13 residues. The germline CDR1 and CDR2 sequences are MDHEN and SYDVKM. This CDR3 reads CASGRGPSYEQYF. The CDR3 coding sequence is TGTGCCAGCGGGAGGGGACCCTCCTACGAGCAGTACTTC.

The rearrangement uses TRBV7-2 and TRBJ1-2; D remains unclear. The ends were cut back, 1 base at V and 4 bases at J, with 10 bases in the middle. CDR3 length: 14 residues. Germline V lookup: CDR1 SGHTA, CDR2 FQGNSA. The CDR3 loop is CASSLDRRIYGYTF. As DNA, the CDR3 is TGTGCCAGCAGCTTAGACAGAAGAATCTATGGCTACACCTTC.